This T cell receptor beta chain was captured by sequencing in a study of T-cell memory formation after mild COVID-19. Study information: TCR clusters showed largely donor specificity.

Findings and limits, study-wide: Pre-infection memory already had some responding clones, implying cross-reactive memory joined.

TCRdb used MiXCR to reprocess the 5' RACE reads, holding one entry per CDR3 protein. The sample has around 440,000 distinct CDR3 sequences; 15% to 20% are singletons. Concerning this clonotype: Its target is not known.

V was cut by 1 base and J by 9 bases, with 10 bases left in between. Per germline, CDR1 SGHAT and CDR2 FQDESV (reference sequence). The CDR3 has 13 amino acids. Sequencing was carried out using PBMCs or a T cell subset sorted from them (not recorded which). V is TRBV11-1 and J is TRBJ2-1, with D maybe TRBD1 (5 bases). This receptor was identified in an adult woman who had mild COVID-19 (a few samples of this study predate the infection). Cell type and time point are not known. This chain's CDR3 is CASSLGRGGEQFF. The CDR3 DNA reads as TGTGCCAGCAGCTTAGGAAGGGGCGGTGAGCAGTTCTTC.